This TCR beta chain derives from a study of T cells in localized non-small cell lung cancer. Study-wide results and limits: Of the top 100 tumor clones, median 57 were in adjacent lung, some 29 among its top 100. Heterogeneity is still possible, as just one tumor region was sequenced. Uninvolved adjacent lung, not tumor, had the highest T cell clonality.

V lost 5 bases and J lost 1, with 24 bases in between. CDR1 and CDR2 from the germline V gene are SGDLS and YYNGEE. There are 18 residues in the CDR3. This clone came up a few times. Antigen: not known. Profiling relied on immunoSEQ multiplex PCR, and the TCRdb table lists in-frame clones only, not all of them. The data show 8,500 to 14,000 clones, just under 30% seen once. This clonotype was sampled from a man between 40 and 75 years old with stage I lung adenocarcinoma. The V and J genes are TRBV9 and TRBJ1-1; maybe TRBD1 (6 bases). Sequenced here: lung tumor tissue, sampled before any cancer treatment. The CDR3, as DNA: TGTGCCAGCAGTCTACTTATACAGGGACCCCGCCCGAACACTGAAGCTTTCTTT. Its protein is CASSLLIQGPRPNTEAFF.